This T cell receptor beta chain was identified in a study of T cell repertoires in ileal Crohn's disease. As for the study in general: About half of patients got postoperative therapy: roughly 12 thiopurines, about 20 anti-TNF. General study results and limits: Every patient over 26.8% clonality showed endoscopic recurrence.

The time point was: inflamed ileum from the surgical specimen. Trimming took 4 bases from V and 4 from J, leaving 13 bases between them. Germline V gene lookup returns CDR1 GTSNPN and CDR2 SVGIG (reference sequence). The CDR3 runs to 13 residues. Worth noting for this clone: Its specificity is unknown.

Clones were sequenced by immunoSEQ multiplex PCR, and TCRdb holds only the in-frame ones, with some missing. Here the sample spans approximately 13,000 clones, roughly four fifths being singletons. The J gene is TRBJ1-1, the V gene TRBV30; D uncertain. Sequences were obtained from ileal tissue. This receptor was identified in an adult with Crohn's disease. DNA of the CDR3: TGTGCCTGGAAACCGAGGGTTAGCACTGAAGCTTTCTTT. It translates to CAWKPRVSTEAFF.